A few counts support the clone carrying this T cell receptor (beta chain). Its antigen remains unknown. These data originate in a study of T-cell memory formation after mild COVID-19. Findings and caveats of the study: Memory from before infection featured some responding clones, which suggests cross-reactive memory joined.

Unmatched junction bases numbered 17, after V lost 8 bases and J lost 7 bases. CDR3 length equals 16 residues. Germline V gives CDR1 SNHLY, CDR2 FYNNEI. TCRdb re-called the 5' RACE reads with MiXCR, one entry per CDR3 protein. The table has 150,000 to 200,000 distinct CDR3 sequences, roughly 12% seen once. The specimen sequenced was PBMCs or a T cell subset sorted from them (not recorded which). The clonotype originates from a man younger than 30 who had mild COVID-19 (a few samples of this study predate the infection). Cell type and time point are not known. The chain recombines TRBV2 with TRBJ2-7, with 10 bases fitting TRBD2. The CDR3 coding sequence is TGTGCCAGCTTTGGCGTCGGACTAGCGGCGACTATAGAGCAGTACGTC. This codes for CASFGVGLAATIEQYV.